This T cell receptor beta chain came from a study of vaccination effects on CD4 cells after COVID-19. Study at large: All study participants received two doses of BNT162b2 or mRNA-1273 vaccine. Study-level results: By a late point after vaccination, infection- and vaccine-induced clones had shrunk markedly through clonal contraction.

Only in-frame clones appear in the TCRdb table, and some are missing; sequencing was by immunoSEQ multiplex PCR. This table has fewer than 30,000 clones, roughly 80% appearing once. Pools of viral peptides were used by the ViraFEST assay to expand antigen-specific CD4+ T cells ahead of sequencing. Around day 10 of culture, CD4+ T cells were separated out. Absence of prior SARS-CoV-2 infection characterized the vaccine recipients, who showed negative nucleocapsid antibodies. A density of fewer than 2.5 million PBMC per well was used; these cells were cultured with 10 IU/ml IL-2 and roughly 10 ug/ml peptides. This clone was seen once. Its target is not known. The germline V gene has CDR1 SGHTA and CDR2 FQGNSA. V lost 4 bases, J lost 6 bases, and 13 bases lay in between. This CDR3 comprises 14 residues.

Source: CD4+ T cells from PBMCs cultured with HCoV-NL63 spike peptides, taken before COVID-19 vaccination. This sequence joins TRBV7-2 and TRBJ2-1, with D unclear. The TCR sequence derives from a human donor who received a COVID-19 vaccine. The CDR3 spells CASSSPYGANEQFF. CDR3 bases: TGTGCCAGCAGCTCTCCCTACGGTGCCAATGAGCAGTTCTTC.